This T cell receptor (beta chain) derives from a study of early T cells in non-severe SARS-CoV-2 infection. This clonotype was seen a handful of times. Its target is unknown. Study outcomes and limitations: The VDJdb matching leaned toward anti-spike CD8 responses and overlooked private and CD4 specificities.

The length of the CDR3 is 14 residues. Germline-derived CDR1 and CDR2 are SQVTM and ANQGSEA. The V end was cut by 2 bases, the J end by 8 bases, with 16 bases between. cDNA molecules, individually, were tagged with unique molecular identifiers. TCRdb itself ran the 5' RACE reads through MiXCR, one entry per CDR3 protein. The sample contains approximately 70,000 distinct CDR3 sequences, around an eighth of which appear only once. The specimen sequenced was whole blood. The sequence was obtained from an adult who was a healthcare worker with PCR-confirmed SARS-CoV-2 infection or an uninfected control (not recorded which). The chain uses TRBV29-1 and TRBJ2-1; the D is unclear. This CDR3 is CSVEHNTLQHEQFF. CDR3 in DNA: TGCAGCGTTGAACATAATACGCTACAGCATGAGCAGTTCTTC.